Given below is one T cell receptor (beta chain) in context. This CDR3 has 15 residues. Per germline, CDR1 LGHNA and CDR2 YNFKEQ. The data belong to a study of cytomegalovirus exposure and HLA in healthy donors. Use of 60 Vbeta and 13 Jbeta primers characterized the PCR. Some clones are missing from TCRdb's copy, which holds only in-frame ones; the method was immunoSEQ multiplex PCR. Of under 200,000 clones in the sample, more than 60% are singletons; the top ten hold over 3%. V usage is TRBV4-2 and J usage is TRBJ2-5, with TRBD2 as a possible D gene (5 bases). The J call may be faulty, since TRBJ2-7 better matches the DNA end. The sequence derives from a woman between 50 and 59 years old in good health and CMV-seropositive. The sequencing input was PBMCs. CDR3: CASSQDWSGGYEQYF. Here the CDR3 DNA reads TGTGCCAGCAGCCAAGATTGGAGTGGAGGCTACGAGCAGTACTTC.